One and the same sample provided the 10 T cell receptor beta chains below, sequenced in a study of T-cell memory formation after mild COVID-19. TCRdb fed the 5' RACE reads into MiXCR, producing one record per CDR3 protein. This table has under 200,000 distinct CDR3 sequences, 25% to 40% appearing once. The sequenced sample consisted of PBMCs or a T cell subset sorted from them (not recorded which). All receptors derive from an adult woman who had mild COVID-19 (a few samples of this study predate the infection). Cell type and time point are not known.

This chain links TRBV29-1 with TRBJ1-3, with 8 bases identical to TRBD1. The CDR3 length is 14 residues. V shed 3 bases, J shed 3 bases, and the junction held 4 bases outside the gene matches. The germline V gene encodes CDR1 SQVTM and CDR2 ANQGSEA. DNA of the CDR3: TGCAGCGTTGACCAGGGGGCCCGTGGAAACACCATATATTTT. It specifies CSVDQGARGNTIYF.

This clonotype was recorded a few times. The chain carries TRBV12-3 or TRBV12-4 and TRBJ1-1, with 7 bases aligning to TRBD1. The CDR3 consists of 17 residues. The J segment lost 0 bases and the V segment lost 5 bases, leaving 12 bases of the junction unmatched. As DNA, the CDR3 is TGTGCCAGCAGTAGGAAAGACAGGGACCCCATGAACACTGAAGCTTTCTTT. Encoded protein: CASSRKDRDPMNTEAFF.

The chain links TRBV20-1 to TRBJ2-3; 9 bases map to TRBD2. Germline V gene data show CDR1 as DFQATT and CDR2 as SNEGSKA (reference sequence). V lost 6 bases to trimming and J lost 2 bases; unmatched junction nucleotides: 9. The length of the CDR3 is 15 residues. In DNA form, the CDR3 reads TGCAGTGCCCCATCGGTAGCGGGAGCCACAGATACGCAGTATTTT. Encoded protein: CSAPSVAGATDTQYF.

The chain recombines TRBV2 with TRBJ2-6; 7 nucleotides line up with TRBD1. J lost 1 base, V lost 5 bases, and 5 bases had no gene match. Germline V lookup: CDR1 SNHLY, CDR2 FYNNEI. CDR3 size: 16 residues. This chain's CDR3 is CASSRDSQSGANVLTF. The CDR3, as DNA: TGTGCCAGCAGTAGGGACAGCCAGTCTGGGGCCAACGTCCTGACTTTC.

The chain employs TRBV23-1 and TRBJ2-3; the D is unclear. TRBV23-1 is treated as an ORF (open reading frame) with a function not yet certain. V dropped 2 bases and J dropped 0 bases, with 15 bases sitting between them. This CDR3 has 17 amino acids. The CDR3 protein is CASSQPLGSNSTDTQYF. The CDR3 DNA sequence: TGCGCCAGCAGTCAACCATTGGGGTCAAATAGCACAGATACGCAGTATTTT.

This chain uses TRBV7-2 with TRBJ1-2; D remains ambiguous. This CDR3 is built from 15 residues. Trimming cost V 6 bases and J 6 bases, with 20 bases left between them. Germline lookup yields CDR1 SGHTA and CDR2 FQGNSA. This chain's CDR3 is CASSNYLEGANGYTF. In nucleotides, the CDR3 is TGTGCCAGCAGTAACTACCTCGAGGGAGCAAATGGCTACACCTTC.

The chain has TRBV3-1 and TRBJ1-1, with D unresolved. The CDR3 has 12 amino acids. Germline CDR1 reads LGHDT; CDR2 reads YNNKEL (reference sequence). V was cut by 4 bases and J by 3 bases, with 6 bases left in between. The CDR3 bases are TGTGCCAGCAGCCCCGGGGACACTGAAGCTTTCTTT. It translates to CASSPGDTEAFF.

This clonotype was seen a few times. The chain couples TRBV5-4 to TRBJ1-4; possibly TRBD1 for D (5 bases). The CDR3 extends over 12 amino acids. Trimming took 4 bases from V and 13 from J, leaving 14 bases between them. Germline V lookup: CDR1 SGHNT, CDR2 YYREEE (reference sequence). As DNA, the CDR3 is TGTGCCAGCAGCCGCGGCCAGGGCAGACTGTTTTTT. Encoded protein: CASSRGQGRLFF. The full variable domain, its missing parts supplied by reference TRBV5-4 and TRBJ1-4, is ETGVTQSPTHLIKTRGQQVTLRCSSQSGHNTVSWYQQALGQGPQFIFQYYREEENGRGNFPPRFSGLQFPNYSSELNVNALELDDSALYLCASSRGQGRLFFGSGTQLSVL.

This clonotype appeared once. The chain links TRBV13 to TRBJ2-3; no clear D gene. The germline V gene encodes CDR1 PRHDT and CDR2 FYEKMQ (reference sequence). This CDR3 has 14 residues. Between the trimmed V and J ends, which lost 5 bases and 5 bases, there was a span of 14 bases. The CDR3 bases are TGTGCCAGCAGCCATTGGGCTCCCAGAGATACGCAGTATTTT. Its protein is CASSHWAPRDTQYF.

About this clonotype: One base away lies a much larger clone, so this may be a sequencing read error. The chain recombines TRBV24-1 with TRBJ2-6, with 7 bases matching TRBD1. Germline loops: CDR1 KGHDR, CDR2 SFDVKD. V dropped 8 bases and J dropped 2; count of bases not matched to a gene: 5. The CDR3 is 15 residues long. In nucleotides, the CDR3 is TGTGCCACCAACCCCGACAGGGCTGGGGCCAACGTCCTGACTTTC. Protein sequence: CATNPDRAGANVLTF.